This TCR beta chain stems from a study of blood T cell repertoires in COVID-19 (TCRdb year 2020). For the wider study: Collaborator samples came from the United States, Italy and Spain and covered acute and convalescent phases of COVID-19. The material from the prospective study consisted of cDNA or gDNA derived from T cells, B-cell-depleted T cells, or PBMCs. Subjects who had been exposed to COVID-19, were actively infected with it, or had recovered from it provided the deeply sampled blood TCRbeta repertoires that made up the dataset. The repertoires were made available in a free public database intended to serve as a resource for research on the immune response to SARS-CoV-2. Samples were obtained from the ongoing ImmuneRACE study (first 160 participants) and from roughly 1,300 subjects provided by 6 global collaborators. The sample metadata nearly always contained a de-identified subject ID, COVID-19 status, age in years and sex. Where available, HLA class I and class II types were obtained from metadata supplied by the sample provider rather than from assay-based typing. What the authors observed across the whole study: The quantity of clinical and demographic metadata differed by source and by participant and was supplied without curation.

The collaborating institutions used their own protocols to collect whole blood in K2EDTA tubes. For TCRbeta analysis, collaborators shipped samples as frozen whole blood, isolated PBMCs, or DNA extracted from either of those sample types. A remark on this clone: Its antigen target is currently unknown. No clone much larger than this one lies a single base away; base qualities are absent.

The CDR3 contains 14 residues, cysteine and phenylalanine counted. Only the CDR3 part of the read is kept: 42 bases, read in frame from the first base. V is pruned by 7 bases and J by 4 bases, leaving 5 bases of the junction without a gene match. CDR1 LNHDA and CDR2 SQIVND were looked up in the germline V gene (reference sequence). The immunoSEQ Assay, a bias-controlled multiplex PCR, was used to amplify TCRbeta CDR3 regions from genomic DNA. The study's processing was this. Nucleated cell counts per sample were estimated from amplification of reference gene primers within the assay. To quantify the absolute abundance of each unique TCRbeta CDR3 rearrangement, sequence reads were collapsed and filtered. Productive Simpson clonality was computed per sample as the square root of Simpson's diversity index over productive rearrangements. TCRdb holds this immuneACCESS table with in-frame rearrangements only. Some clones are missing; in checked studies, unresolved V genes explain under half, and the rest has no known cause. That table furnishes V, J and clone size, whereas the DNA furnished D and trimming. Recorded for this sample are 70,000 to 100,000 clones; around 67% of them occurred a single time. The ten largest clones capture approximately 25% of the sample.

The receptor was isolated from a woman aged 60-70 years in a cohort sampled during active or convalescent COVID-19. The specimen was peripheral blood. This receptor chain uses TRBV19 and TRBJ2-3; 10 middle bases align to TRBD1. The sequenced DNA is TGTGCCAGTAATAGACAGGGGGCGTCAGATACGCAGTATTTT. Its protein product is CASNRQGASDTQYF.